This section outlines one T cell receptor (beta chain) sequence together with its context. Its antigen is not known. The record originates from a study of T cell responses to AZD1222 COVID-19 vaccine. The wider study: Second-dose intervals of approximately 4 or approximately 12 weeks were pooled. Study conclusions and caveats: Baseline serology detected seropositivity in only six AZD1222 recipients. Reportedly, nearly half the spike-specific TCRs target unmutated variant regions. White British donors predominated, females outnumbered males, and clonal diversity was possibly underestimated.

With V trimmed by 7 bases and J by 7 bases, 12 bases remained unmatched. In germline, CDR1 is KGHDR, CDR2 SFDVKD. This CDR3 spans 15 amino acids. Sequenced by immunoSEQ multiplex PCR; TCRdb stores in-frame clones only, minus some. This sample carries more than 85,000 clones, about 86% of them seen once, and the ten largest clones take about 7.7%. The TCR originated in an adult in good health. The chain uses TRBV24-1 and TRBJ2-3; 8 bases are a match to TRBD1. The starting material was peripheral blood, obtained on day 0 of AZD1222 vaccination. DNA of the CDR3: TGTGCCACCAGACAGACCGGGACAGGAGGTAATACGCAGTATTTT. This gives the protein CATRQTGTGGNTQYF.